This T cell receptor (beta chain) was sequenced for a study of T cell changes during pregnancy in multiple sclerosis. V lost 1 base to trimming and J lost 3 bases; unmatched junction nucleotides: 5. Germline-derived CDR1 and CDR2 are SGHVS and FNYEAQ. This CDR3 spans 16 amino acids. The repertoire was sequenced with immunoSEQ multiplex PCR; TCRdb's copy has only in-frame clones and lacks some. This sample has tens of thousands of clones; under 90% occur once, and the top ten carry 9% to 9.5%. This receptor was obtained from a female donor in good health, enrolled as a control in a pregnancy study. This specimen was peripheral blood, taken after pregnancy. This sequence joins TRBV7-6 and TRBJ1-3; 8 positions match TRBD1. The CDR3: CASSLGDRGGGNTIYF. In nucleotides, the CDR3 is TGTGCCAGCAGCTTAGGAGACAGGGGCGGTGGAAACACCATATATTTT. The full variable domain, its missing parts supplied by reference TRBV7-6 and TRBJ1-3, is GAGVSQSPRYKVTKRGQDVALRCDPISGHVSLYWYRQALGQGPEFLTYFNYEAQQDKSGLPNDRFSAERPEGSISTLTIQRTEQRDSAMYRCASSLGDRGGGNTIYFGEGSWLTVV.